This T cell receptor (beta chain) appears in the sequencing data of a study of CD8 T cells in ankylosing spondylitis. In TCRdb, the 5' RACE reads were re-called with MiXCR into one record per CDR3 protein. Of over 600,000 distinct CDR3 sequences in the sample, under 20% were seen once. The study, taken as a whole, reports: Reported data indicate significant enrichment of disease-linked clones within matched ankylosing spondylitis synovial fluid. Characteristic, it appeared, of ankylosing spondylitis blood was a TCR beta motif of about eight highly homologous variants.

This clonotype showed up just a few times. The antigen remains unidentified. Germline V CDR1 and CDR2: LNHDA, SQIVND (reference sequence). Trimming took 4 bases from V and 2 from J; bases not matched to a gene: 4. This CDR3 region has 15 residues. Input material: blood, either unsorted or a sorted T cell fraction (not recorded which). The chain employs TRBV19 and TRBJ2-3; 9 bases align to TRBD1. This clonotype was obtained from a male donor with ankylosing spondylitis. This CDR3 reads CASSTGTGYTDTQYF. The CDR3 coding sequence is TGTGCCAGTAGTACGGGGACAGGGTACACAGATACGCAGTATTTT. Looking up the rest from reference TRBV19 and TRBJ2-3 gives the full variable domain: DGGITQSPKYLFRKEGQNVTLSCEQNLNHDAMYWYRQDPGQGLRLIYYSQIVNDFQKGDIAEGYSVSREKKESFPLTVTSAQKNPTAFYLCASSTGTGYTDTQYFGPGTRLTVL.